This paragraph reports one T cell receptor (beta chain). This sample stems from a study of CD4 and CD8 cells across lung adenocarcinoma regions. TCRdb reanalysed the PCR reads using MiXCR and keeps one entry per CDR3 protein. There are under 7,000 distinct CDR3 sequences in the sample; about 59% occur only once, and 20% to 25% lies in the top ten. Donors had localized lung adenocarcinoma, a non-small cell lung cancer. Sequencing was done on a sample of CD4+ T cells from the center of a lung tumor. The receptor comes from a female donor with lung adenocarcinoma. The CD4 and CD8 labels of this study may be unreliable.

The CDR3 DNA reads TGTGCCAGCAGCTTAGGTAGCGGGGCCTACAATGAGCTGTTTTTT. This gives the protein CASSLGSGAYNELFF. This chain connects TRBV7-2 to TRBJ2-1, with TRBD2 identical over 8 bases. TRBJ2-2 matches the DNA end more closely, so the J call is doubtful. The length of the CDR3 is 15 residues. Germline loops: CDR1 SGHTA, CDR2 FQGNSA.